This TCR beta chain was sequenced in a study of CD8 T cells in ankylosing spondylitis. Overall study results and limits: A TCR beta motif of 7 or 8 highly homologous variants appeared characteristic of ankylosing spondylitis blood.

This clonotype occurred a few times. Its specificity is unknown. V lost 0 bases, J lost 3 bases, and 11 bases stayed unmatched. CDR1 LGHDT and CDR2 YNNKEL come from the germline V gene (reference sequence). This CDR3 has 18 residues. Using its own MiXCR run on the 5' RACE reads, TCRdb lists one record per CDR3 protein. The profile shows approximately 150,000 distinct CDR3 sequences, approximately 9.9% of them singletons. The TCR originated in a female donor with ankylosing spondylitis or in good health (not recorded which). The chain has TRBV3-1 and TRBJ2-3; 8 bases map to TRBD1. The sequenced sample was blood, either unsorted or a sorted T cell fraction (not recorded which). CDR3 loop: CASSQDRLQGARTDTQYF. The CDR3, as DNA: TGTGCCAGCAGCCAAGATCGCCTGCAGGGGGCGAGGACAGATACGCAGTATTTT.